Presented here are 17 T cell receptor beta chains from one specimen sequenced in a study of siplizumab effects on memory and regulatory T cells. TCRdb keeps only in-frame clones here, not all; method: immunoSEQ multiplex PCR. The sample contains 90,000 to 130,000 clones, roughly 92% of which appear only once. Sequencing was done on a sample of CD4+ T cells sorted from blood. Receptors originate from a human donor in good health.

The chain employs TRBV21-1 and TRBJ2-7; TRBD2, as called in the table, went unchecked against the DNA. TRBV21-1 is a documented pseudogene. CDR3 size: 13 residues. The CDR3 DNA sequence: TGTGCCAGCAGCAAAGAGGGACTCGCCGAGCAGTACTTC. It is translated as CASSKEGLAEQYF.

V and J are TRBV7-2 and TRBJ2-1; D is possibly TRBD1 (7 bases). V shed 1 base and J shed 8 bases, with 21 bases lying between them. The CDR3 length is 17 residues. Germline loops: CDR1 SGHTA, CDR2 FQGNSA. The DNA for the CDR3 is TGTGCCAGCAGCTTAGAGGGAAGGAGGGGGCCCCTCCATGAGCAGTTCTTC. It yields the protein CASSLEGRRGPLHEQFF.

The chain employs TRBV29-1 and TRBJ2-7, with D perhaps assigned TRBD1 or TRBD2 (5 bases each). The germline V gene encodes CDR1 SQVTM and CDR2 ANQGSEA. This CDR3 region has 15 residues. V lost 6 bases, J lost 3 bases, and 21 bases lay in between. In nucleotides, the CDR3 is TGCAGCGTGAGGGGCCGTCAGGGCATCTACTACGAGCAGTACTTC. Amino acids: CSVRGRQGIYYEQYF.

This CDR3 reads CASSPRRLDTEAFF. The CDR3 DNA reads TGTGCCAGCAGCCCCCGCCGGTTGGACACTGAAGCTTTCTTT. This chain links TRBV7-9 with TRBJ1-1, with D unclear. CDR1 and CDR2 from the germline V gene are SEHNR and FQNEAQ (reference sequence). The ends were cut back, 5 bases at V and 3 bases at J, with 13 bases in the middle. The CDR3 is 14 amino acids.

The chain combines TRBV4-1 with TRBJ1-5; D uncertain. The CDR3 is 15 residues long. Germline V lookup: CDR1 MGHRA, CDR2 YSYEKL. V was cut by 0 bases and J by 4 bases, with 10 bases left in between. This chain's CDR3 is CASSQDGPFNQPQHF. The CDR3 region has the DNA TGCGCCAGCAGCCAAGATGGGCCTTTTAATCAGCCCCAGCATTTT.

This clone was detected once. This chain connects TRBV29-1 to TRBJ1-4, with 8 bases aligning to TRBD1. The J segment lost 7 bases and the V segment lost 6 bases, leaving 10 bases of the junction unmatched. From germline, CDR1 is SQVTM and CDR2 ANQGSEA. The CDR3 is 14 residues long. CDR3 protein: CSVMTGEAFEKLFF. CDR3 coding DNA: TGCAGCGTCATGACAGGGGAGGCATTTGAAAAACTGTTTTTT.

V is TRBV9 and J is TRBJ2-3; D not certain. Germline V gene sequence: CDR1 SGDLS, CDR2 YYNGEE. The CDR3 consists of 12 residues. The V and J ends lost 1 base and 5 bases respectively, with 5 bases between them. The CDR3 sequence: CASSVMVDTQYF. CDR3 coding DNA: TGTGCCAGCAGCGTAATGGTAGATACGCAGTATTTT.

The CDR3 loop is CASSPGTSGRETQYF. CDR3 DNA: TGTGCCAGCTCACCCGGGACTAGCGGTCGAGAGACCCAGTACTTC. The rearrangement links TRBV18 to TRBJ2-5; 11 nucleotides agree with TRBD2. The CDR3 sequence is 15 residues long. Trimming at V came to 3 bases and at J to 4 bases, leaving 4 bases not matched to a gene. Germline CDR1 is KGHSH and CDR2 is LQKENI.

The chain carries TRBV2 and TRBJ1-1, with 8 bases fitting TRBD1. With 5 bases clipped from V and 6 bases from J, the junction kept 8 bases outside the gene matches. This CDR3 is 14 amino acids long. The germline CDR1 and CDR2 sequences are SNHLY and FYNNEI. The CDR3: CASSTRGPASEAFF. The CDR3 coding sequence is TGTGCCAGCAGTACCAGGGGGCCTGCGTCTGAAGCTTTCTTT.

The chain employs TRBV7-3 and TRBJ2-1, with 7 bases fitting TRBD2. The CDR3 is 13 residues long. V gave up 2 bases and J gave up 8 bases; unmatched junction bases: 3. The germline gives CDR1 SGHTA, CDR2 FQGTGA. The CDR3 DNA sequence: TGTGCCAGCAGCTTACAACTAGCGCATGAGCAGTTCTTC. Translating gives CASSLQLAHEQFF.

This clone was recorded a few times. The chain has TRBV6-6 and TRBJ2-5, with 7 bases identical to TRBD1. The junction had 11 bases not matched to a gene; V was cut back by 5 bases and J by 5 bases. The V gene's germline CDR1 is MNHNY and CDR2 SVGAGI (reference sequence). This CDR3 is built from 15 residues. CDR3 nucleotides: TGTGCCAGCAGTCACCGGGACCAGGGGGTGGAGACCCAGTACTTC. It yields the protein CASSHRDQGVETQYF.

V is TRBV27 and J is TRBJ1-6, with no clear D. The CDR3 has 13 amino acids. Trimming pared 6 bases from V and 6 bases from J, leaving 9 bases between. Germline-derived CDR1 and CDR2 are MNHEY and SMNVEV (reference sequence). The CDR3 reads CASRKQTNSPLHF. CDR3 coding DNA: TGTGCCAGCAGGAAGCAGACTAATTCACCCCTCCACTTT.

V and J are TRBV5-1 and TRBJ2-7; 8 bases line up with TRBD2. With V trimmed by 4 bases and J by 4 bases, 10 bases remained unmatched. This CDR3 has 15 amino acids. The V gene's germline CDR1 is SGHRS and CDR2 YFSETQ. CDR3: CASSAAPGRGYEQYF. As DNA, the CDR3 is TGCGCCAGCAGCGCGGCCCCCGGGAGGGGATACGAGCAGTACTTC.

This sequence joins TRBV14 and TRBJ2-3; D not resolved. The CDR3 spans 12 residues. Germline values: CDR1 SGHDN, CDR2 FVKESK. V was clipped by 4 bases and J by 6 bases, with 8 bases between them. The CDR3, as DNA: TGTGCCAGCAGCCCAGGCTGGGATACGCAGTATTTT. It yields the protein CASSPGWDTQYF.

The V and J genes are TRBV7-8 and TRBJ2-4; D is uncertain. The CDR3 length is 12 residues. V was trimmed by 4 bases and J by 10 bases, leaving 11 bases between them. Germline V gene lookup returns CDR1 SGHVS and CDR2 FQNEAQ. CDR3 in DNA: TGTGCCAGCAGCTCGGGTGGTAGTATTCAGTACTTC. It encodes CASSSGGSIQYF.

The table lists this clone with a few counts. This CDR3 reads CASSERQLAFTEAFF. CDR3 DNA: TGTGCCAGCAGCGAGAGACAGCTGGCCTTCACTGAAGCTTTCTTT. The rearrangement links TRBV7-2 to TRBJ1-1, with D maybe TRBD1 (5 bases). Germline loops: CDR1 SGHTA, CDR2 FQGNSA. The CDR3 spans 15 residues. V lost 5 bases to trimming and J lost 4 bases, with 17 bases between them.

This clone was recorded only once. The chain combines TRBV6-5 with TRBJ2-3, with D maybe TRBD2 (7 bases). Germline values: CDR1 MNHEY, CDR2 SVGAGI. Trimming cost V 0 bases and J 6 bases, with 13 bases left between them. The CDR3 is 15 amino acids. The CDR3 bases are TGTGCCAGCAGTTACTCGTTGGAGGGGGGGGATACGCAGTATTTT. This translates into CASSYSLEGGDTQYF.